This TCR beta chain derives from a study of T cells in localized non-small cell lung cancer. Note on this clone: The antigen is undetermined.

The CDR3 extends over 14 amino acids. Trimming pared 0 bases from V and 2 bases from J, leaving 6 bases between. Per the germline V gene, CDR1 is SGHRS and CDR2 is YFSETQ. Study conclusions and caveats: Adjacent lung exhibited a median of 57 among the 100 most abundant tumor clones.

This table comes from immunoSEQ multiplex PCR, and its TCRdb copy is limited to in-frame clones, with some not included. The sample shows around 79,000 clones, around three quarters of them seen only once. This sequence joins TRBV5-1 and TRBJ2-1, with D uncertain. Sequencing was performed on PBMCs, taken before any cancer treatment. This clonotype was obtained from a man aged 40 to 70 with stage II squamous cell lung carcinoma. The CDR3 region is CASSLETTYNEQFF. CDR3 nucleotides: TGCGCCAGCAGCTTGGAGACGACCTACAATGAGCAGTTCTTC.